Shown below are 27 T cell receptor beta chains from a single sample sequenced in a study of cytomegalovirus exposure and HLA in healthy donors. PCR involved 60 Vbeta and 13 Jbeta primers. The data were produced by immunoSEQ multiplex PCR, yet TCRdb's version contains in-frame clones alone and is incomplete. The data contain around 64,000 clones, 85% to 90% of them singletons. The specimen was PBMCs. The receptor source for this set is a woman younger than 45 in good health and CMV-seropositive.

About this clone: Other DNA sequences in the sample encode the same CDR3. CDR3 sequence reads: CASRHRYSGKETQYF. The CDR3 DNA is TGTGCCAGCAGACACAGATACTCTGGAAAAGAGACCCAGTACTTC. The rearrangement uses TRBV28 and TRBJ2-5, with unresolved D. V gave up 6 bases and J gave up 3 bases, with 17 bases separating them. The germline V gene encodes CDR1 MDHEN and CDR2 SYDVKM. The CDR3 is 15 residues long.

V and J are TRBV4-1 and TRBJ2-1; 14 bases are a match to TRBD2. CDR1 and CDR2 from the germline V gene are MGHRA and YSYEKL. CDR3 size: 18 residues. Trimming cost V 4 bases and J 7 bases; bases outside gene matches: 12. The CDR3: CASSPRERLAGGENEQFF. The CDR3 DNA sequence: TGCGCCAGCAGCCCCAGAGAGCGACTAGCGGGAGGGGAAAATGAGCAGTTCTTC.

This sequence joins TRBV29-1 and TRBJ2-1; 8 nucleotides line up with TRBD1. From germline, CDR1 is SQVTM and CDR2 ANQGSEA. With 4 bases clipped from V and 2 bases from J, the junction kept 4 bases outside the gene matches. The CDR3 runs to 14 residues. The CDR3 region has the DNA TGCAGCGTTGGGCTGACAGGGGCCTACAATGAGCAGTTCTTC. This sequence encodes CSVGLTGAYNEQFF.

This clone showed up just a few times. This sequence joins TRBV7-8 and TRBJ2-1; TRBD2 is a possible D gene (5 bases). Trimming removed 5 bases at V and 5 bases at J, with 10 bases between. The CDR3 has 13 residues. Per germline, CDR1 SGHVS and CDR2 FQNEAQ. The DNA for the CDR3 is TGTGCCAGCAGCCGAGGGATCAACAATGAGCAGTTCTTC. This gives the protein CASSRGINNEQFF.

This chain links TRBV27 with TRBJ2-3; D unresolved. The CDR3 has 15 amino acids. Germline CDR1 reads MNHEY; CDR2 reads SMNVEV (reference sequence). V gave up 3 bases and J gave up 2 bases, with 12 bases separating them. The CDR3 coding sequence is TGTGCCAGCAGTTTTAGTCATACCACCACAGATACGCAGTATTTT. The encoded protein is CASSFSHTTTDTQYF.

The CDR3 sequence: CASSMSGRGLSYEQYF. The CDR3 DNA reads TGTGCCAGTAGTATGAGCGGGCGAGGTCTCTCCTACGAGCAGTACTTC. The chain recombines TRBV19 with TRBJ2-7; a weak D match, TRBD2 (6 bases). Trimming removed 3 bases at V and 0 bases at J, with 15 bases between. The CDR3 extends over 16 amino acids. Germline assignment: CDR1 LNHDA and CDR2 SQIVND (reference sequence).

The genes are TRBV19 and TRBJ2-3; D might be TRBD2 (6 bases). V was shortened by 3 bases and J by 6 bases, with 13 bases between the two germline ends. The length of the CDR3 is 14 residues. In germline, CDR1 is LNHDA, CDR2 SQIVND (reference sequence). The CDR3 spells CASSIIAEPDTQYF. The CDR3 DNA reads as TGTGCCAGTAGTATTATAGCGGAGCCGGATACGCAGTATTTT.

The V and J genes are TRBV11-2 and TRBJ2-5; 10 nucleotides agree with TRBD2. This CDR3 has 16 amino acids. Per germline, CDR1 SGHAT and CDR2 FQNNGV. The V segment lost 1 base and the J segment 1 base; nucleotides outside the gene matches: 3. CDR3 sequence (DNA): TGTGCCAGCAGCTTAGGAGGACTAGCGGTCCAAGAGACCCAGTACTTC. Its protein product is CASSLGGLAVQETQYF.

The V gene is TRBV28, the J gene TRBJ2-4; 10 bases are shared with TRBD2. This CDR3 has 18 amino acids. In germline, CDR1 is MDHEN, CDR2 SYDVKM. Trimming cost V 6 bases and J 2 bases; bases outside gene matches: 13. DNA of the CDR3: TGTGCCAGCAGCCAAGCGGGAGGGCCAGTCGGCCCCAAAAACATTCAGTACTTC. Its protein product is CASSQAGGPVGPKNIQYF. Together with reference TRBV28 and TRBJ2-4, the CDR3 gives the full variable domain: DVKVTQSSRYLVKRTGEKVFLECVQDMDHENMFWYRQDPGLGLRLIYFSYDVKMKEKGDIPEGYSVSREKKERFSLILESASTNQTSMYLCASSQAGGPVGPKNIQYFGAGTRLSVL.

V and J are TRBV6-1 and TRBJ2-1; D may be TRBD2 (5 bases). Germline V CDR1 and CDR2: MNHNS, SASEGT. This CDR3 has 15 residues. The V gene lost 5 bases and the J gene lost 0 bases, with 11 bases spanning the gap. The CDR3 coding sequence is TGTGCCAGCAGTCAAATCAGCGGCTCCTACAATGAGCAGTTCTTC. It is translated as CASSQISGSYNEQFF.

This clone occurred a few times. The chain carries TRBV2 and TRBJ2-7; D possibly corresponds to TRBD2 (6 bases). Trimming cost V 6 bases and J 0 bases, with 15 bases left between them. The length of the CDR3 is 15 residues. Germline values: CDR1 SNHLY, CDR2 FYNNEI. CDR3 bases: TGTGCCAGCAGCAAGGGGACTCCAGGCTCCTACGAGCAGTACTTC. It encodes CASSKGTPGSYEQYF.

This clone was seen a single time. The J gene is TRBJ1-2, the V gene TRBV21-1; TRBD1, as called in the table, went unchecked against the DNA. TRBV21-1 is assigned pseudogene status. This CDR3 is 9 amino acids long. CDR3 nucleotides: TGTGCCGGAGGGACAGGGAAGACCTTC. Its protein is CAGGTGKTF.

The chain joins TRBV28 to TRBJ2-1; TRBD2 might be the D (5 bases). The CDR3 runs 14 residues. Trimming removed 6 bases at V and 10 bases at J, with 19 bases between. Germline assignment: CDR1 MDHEN and CDR2 SYDVKM. CDR3 in amino acids: CASSPLGRFNEQFF. The DNA of the CDR3 is TGTGCCAGCAGCCCCCTGGGGAGATTTAACGAGCAGTTCTTC.

V gene TRBV27 combines with J gene TRBJ2-7; TRBD2 agrees at 7 bases. Germline lookup yields CDR1 MNHEY and CDR2 SMNVEV (reference sequence). This CDR3 has 15 amino acids. J was trimmed by 2 bases and V by 3 bases; bases with no gene match: 7. This CDR3 is CASSFYPGGTYEQYF. The CDR3 bases are TGTGCCAGCAGTTTCTACCCGGGAGGAACCTACGAGCAGTACTTC.

This clone was counted a few times. This chain uses TRBV5-8 with TRBJ1-1; no clear D. V was trimmed by 0 bases and J by 8 bases, leaving 23 bases between them. The CDR3 is 17 amino acids. The germline V gene encodes CDR1 SGHTS and CDR2 YDEGEE. CDR3 in DNA: TGTGCCAGCAGCTTGGGTCCCCGAATAATACGTGCGGGAGAAGCTTTCTTT. This translates into CASSLGPRIIRAGEAFF.

This clone was counted once. The chain uses TRBV6-5 and TRBJ2-3; TRBD2 is a possible D gene (5 bases). The CDR3 contains 12 residues. CDR1 and CDR2 (germline): MNHEY, SVGAGI. Trimming removed 6 bases at V and 7 bases at J, with 11 bases between. In DNA form, the CDR3 reads TGTGCCAGCAGGACGGACTTCTATACGCAGTATTTT. As protein: CASRTDFYTQYF.

CDR3 nucleotide sequence: TGTGCCAGCAGTTACAGGGGCTGGACTGAAGCTTTCTTT. Residues: CASSYRGWTEAFF. This rearrangement joins TRBV6-5 to TRBJ1-1, with D perhaps matching TRBD1 (5 bases). Trimming left V 2 bases short and J 5 bases short, with 9 bases between. Looked up from germline, CDR1 is MNHEY and CDR2 is SVGAGI. The CDR3 has 13 residues.

This sequence joins TRBV27 and TRBJ2-1; 9 positions match TRBD2. The CDR3 sequence is 12 residues long. V was pared by 4 bases and J by 10 bases, with 2 bases of the junction left unmatched. Looked up from germline, CDR1 is MNHEY and CDR2 is SMNVEV (reference sequence). CDR3 sequence: CASSSGLAEQFF. For the CDR3, the DNA is TGTGCCAGCAGTTCCGGACTAGCGGAGCAGTTCTTC.

The chain recombines TRBV19 with TRBJ1-1; D gene uncertain. CDR1 is LNHDA and CDR2 is SQIVND in the germline V gene (reference sequence). The CDR3 loop spans 16 amino acids. Trimming removed 1 base from V and 1 base from J, with 13 bases in between. The DNA for the CDR3 is TGTGCCAGTAGTATAGGCAGGAATTTCAAGAACACTGAAGCTTTCTTT. It translates to CASSIGRNFKNTEAFF.

The rearrangement uses TRBV18 and TRBJ2-5; no firm D call. The J call may be wrong; the DNA end is better matched by TRBJ2-7. The germline gives CDR1 KGHSH, CDR2 LQKENI. There are 13 residues in the CDR3. CDR3 region: CASSPPSSYEQYF. CDR3 nucleotides: TGTGCCAGCTCACCCCCGAGCTCCTACGAGCAGTACTTC.

This clone showed up just a few times. The chain combines TRBV6-5 with TRBJ1-1; D is uncertain. The CDR3 is 12 residues long. V was clipped by 6 bases and J by 5 bases, with 10 bases between them. Germline CDR1 and CDR2: MNHEY and SVGAGI. The CDR3 bases are TGTGCCAGCAGGTCCGGGGAGACTGAAGCTTTCTTT. It encodes CASRSGETEAFF.

This clone was seen only once. The chain combines TRBV7-8 with TRBJ1-2, with D possibly matching TRBD1 (5 bases). Trimming took off 4 bases at V and 8 bases at J, with 14 bases between the two ends. The CDR3 covers 13 residues. Germline CDR1 SGHVS, CDR2 FQNEAQ. The CDR3 loop reads CASSSPTGQGYTF. The CDR3 DNA reads as TGTGCCAGCAGCTCACCCACAGGACAAGGCTACACCTTC.

This chain links TRBV14 with TRBJ1-1; the D is unclear. This CDR3 spans 16 amino acids. CDR1 is SGHDN and CDR2 is FVKESK in the germline V gene. V lost 0 bases and J 4 bases, leaving 15 bases between the germline ends. This CDR3 reads CASSQELMRAGTEAFF. In nucleotides, the CDR3 is TGTGCCAGCAGCCAAGAGTTAATGAGGGCGGGCACTGAAGCTTTCTTT.

The chain recombines TRBV19 with TRBJ2-7; D possibly corresponds to TRBD2 (6 bases). CDR3 length equals 13 residues. Trimming stripped 5 bases from V and 0 bases from J, with 8 bases between. CDR1 and CDR2 from the germline V gene are LNHDA and SQIVND (reference sequence). The CDR3 coding sequence is TGTGCCAGTAGTGCGGGGAGCTCCTACGAGCAGTACTTC. It yields the protein CASSAGSSYEQYF.

The CDR3 reads CASSPRTGGGNTEAFF. The CDR3 nucleotides are TGTGCCAGCAGCCCAAGGACAGGGGGCGGGAACACTGAAGCTTTCTTT. The chain couples TRBV7-8 to TRBJ1-1, with 11 positions matching TRBD1. Germline CDR1 SGHVS, CDR2 FQNEAQ. After removal of 5 bases from V and 1 base from J, the junction contained 6 bases not matched to a gene. The CDR3 has 16 amino acids.

In DNA form, the CDR3 reads TGTGCCAGCAGAACTAGCGGGAGGGCCCCCAATGAGCAGTTCTTC. This gives the protein CASRTSGRAPNEQFF. The rearrangement links TRBV6-5 to TRBJ2-1; 13 bases line up with TRBD2. The CDR3 runs 15 residues. The J segment lost 6 bases and the V segment lost 6 bases, leaving 5 bases of the junction unmatched. Germline V gene lookup returns CDR1 MNHEY and CDR2 SVGAGI.

The chain has TRBV29-1 and TRBJ1-6; 8 nucleotides match TRBD1. The CDR3 is 13 amino acids. The J segment lost 7 bases and the V segment lost 7 bases, leaving 6 bases of the junction unmatched. Germline loops: CDR1 SQVTM, CDR2 ANQGSEA. The CDR3 sequence is CSAATGVNSPLHF. DNA for the CDR3: TGCAGCGCTGCGACAGGGGTAAATTCACCCCTCCACTTT.